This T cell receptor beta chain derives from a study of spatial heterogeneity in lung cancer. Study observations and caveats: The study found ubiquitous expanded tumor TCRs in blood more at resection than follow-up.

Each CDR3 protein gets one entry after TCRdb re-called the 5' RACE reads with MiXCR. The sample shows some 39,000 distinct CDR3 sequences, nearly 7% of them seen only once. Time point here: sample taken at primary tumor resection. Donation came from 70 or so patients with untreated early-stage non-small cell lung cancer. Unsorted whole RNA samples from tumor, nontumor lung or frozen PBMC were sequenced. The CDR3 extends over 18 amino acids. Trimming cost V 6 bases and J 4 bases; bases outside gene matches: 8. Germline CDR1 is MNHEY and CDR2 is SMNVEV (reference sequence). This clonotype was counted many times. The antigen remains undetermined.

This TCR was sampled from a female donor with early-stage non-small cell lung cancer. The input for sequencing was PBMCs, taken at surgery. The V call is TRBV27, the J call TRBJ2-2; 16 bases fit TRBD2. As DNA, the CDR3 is TGTGCCAGCAGCTCTCCGGGACTAGCGGGGGGGCCCACCGGGGAGCTGTTTTTT. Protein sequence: CASSSPGLAGGPTGELFF.